This T cell receptor (beta chain) was obtained from a study of T cells in Graves' hyperthyroidism and ophthalmopathy. Amplified TCR beta CDR3 regions came from RNA transcripts. During a first-round RT-PCR of the TCR CDR3, the HTBI primer set was used. TCRdb analysed the multiplex PCR reads with MiXCR anew, one entry per CDR3 protein. The sample consists of around 610,000 distinct CDR3 sequences, under 15% of them appearing once. This clonotype was seen at least ten times. The receptor was isolated from a woman in her 40s with Graves' ophthalmopathy. Source material: blood.

CDR3 DNA sequence: TGTGCCAGCAGTTTATCATCAGAGCCGGGGAATCAGCCCCAGCATTTT. Translating it yields CASSLSSEPGNQPQHF. The chain carries TRBV27 and TRBJ1-5; no reliable D call. CDR3 length: 16 residues. V lost 0 bases, J lost 4 bases, and 13 bases lay in between. The germline gives CDR1 MNHEY, CDR2 SMNVEV (reference sequence).